These T cell receptor beta chains were read from a single sample in a study of shared clonotypes between healthy human individuals. Generated by immunoSEQ multiplex PCR, the TCRdb table keeps only in-frame clones and is missing some. Among some 2,400,000 clones listed, approximately 96% were seen once. The sample comprised naive CD4+ T cells sorted from blood. The receptors were sampled from a man younger than 35 in good health. The CDR3 runs from the conserved cysteine through the conserved F or W. The D gene is left open where the match is weak. Some rows have no size entry. The others give once, few or many, or a class for an expanded clone.

v_call	d_call	j_call	clone_size	cdr3_aa	cdr3_nt
TRBV30	-	TRBJ1-3	-	CAWRRGVLENTIYF	TGTGCCTGGAGGAGGGGGGTTTTGGAAAACACCATATATTTT
TRBV9	-	TRBJ2-7	-	CASSIGTSSYEQYF	TGTGCCAGCAGCATCGGGACCTCCTCCTACGAGCAGTACTTC
TRBV7-2	-	TRBJ2-5	-	CASSLVPQLQETQYF	TGTGCCAGCAGCTTAGTCCCACAGTTACAAGAGACCCAGTACTTC
TRBV30	-	TRBJ2-7	-	CAWSVGPGSHEQYF	TGTGCCTGGAGTGTAGGTCCGGGGAGCCACGAGCAGTACTTC
TRBV4-3	-	TRBJ2-5	-	CASSQGLVGRETQYF	TGCGCCAGCAGCCAAGGACTAGTGGGCAGGGAGACCCAGTACTTC
TRBV6-5	-	TRBJ2-7	-	CASSARFSGDEQYF	TGTGCCAGCAGTGCCCGTTTTTCCGGAGACGAGCAGTACTTC
TRBV10-2	-	TRBJ2-7	once	CASSDYVQGDSYEQYF	TGCGCCAGCAGTGATTATGTACAGGGAGACTCCTACGAGCAGTACTTC
TRBV7-3	TRBD1	TRBJ2-5	-	CASSLGSGTEETQYF	TGTGCCAGCAGCTTAGGATCCGGGACAGAAGAGACCCAGTACTTC
TRBV6-6	-	TRBJ1-1	-	CASSTRTVNTEAFF	TGTGCCAGCAGTACCCGGACCGTGAACACTGAAGCTTTCTTT
TRBV30	TRBD1	TRBJ2-7	-	CAWARDSVNYEQYF	TGTGCCTGGGCCCGGGACAGCGTAAACTACGAGCAGTACTTC
TRBV6-1	-	TRBJ1-6	-	CASRPQVANSPLHF	TGTGCCAGCAGGCCACAGGTAGCTAATTCACCCCTCCACTTT
TRBV6-6	-	TRBJ1-2	-	CASSYKIGDFGYGYTF	TGTGCCAGCAGTTACAAGATCGGGGATTTTGGCTATGGCTACACCTTC
TRBV11-2	TRBD2	TRBJ2-5	-	CASRRGLAEQETQYF	TGTGCCAGCAGACGGGGACTAGCGGAACAAGAGACCCAGTACTTC
TRBV28	-	TRBJ2-1	once	CASSLTNPNEQFF	TGTGCCAGCAGTTTAACAAATCCTAATGAGCAGTTCTTC
TRBV6-5	-	TRBJ1-5	-	CASSYVSDPKEPQHF	TGTGCCAGCAGTTATGTGTCTGACCCCAAGGAGCCCCAGCATTTT
TRBV5-1	-	TRBJ2-1	-	CASSEQGAGGSYNEQFF	TGCGCCAGCAGCGAACAGGGGGCGGGAGGCTCCTACAATGAGCAGTTCTTC
TRBV5-1	-	TRBJ2-1	-	CASSLVGISGNEQFF	TGCGCCAGCAGCTTGGTAGGCATCTCGGGCAATGAGCAGTTCTTC
TRBV28	-	TRBJ2-1	-	CASSPDYPHNEQFF	TGTGCCAGCAGCCCCGACTACCCCCACAATGAGCAGTTCTTC
TRBV28	-	TRBJ1-1	-	CASRWGGTEAFF	TGTGCCAGCAGGTGGGGGGGTACTGAAGCTTTCTTT
TRBV6-1	TRBD2	TRBJ2-2	-	CASSVLGRALRANTGELFF	TGTGCCAGCAGTGTTTTGGGGAGGGCTCTCCGCGCGAACACCGGGGAGCTGTTTTTT
TRBV4-1	-	TRBJ2-7	-	CASSQENEQYF	TGCGCCAGCAGCCAAGAGAACGAGCAGTACTTC
TRBV7-2	-	TRBJ1-1	-	CASSLAGVGTEAFF	TGTGCCAGCAGCTTAGCGGGGGTCGGCACTGAAGCTTTCTTT
TRBV7-9	-	TRBJ2-1	-	CASSPSRLTLLYNEQFF	TGTGCCAGCAGCCCATCTAGATTAACCCTACTTTACAATGAGCAGTTCTTC
TRBV2	TRBD1	TRBJ2-7	-	CASSLDRGPYEQYF	TGTGCCAGCAGCCTAGACAGGGGTCCCTACGAGCAGTACTTC
TRBV5-4	-	TRBJ2-7	-	CASSFWNGEQYF	TGTGCCAGCAGCTTTTGGAATGGCGAGCAGTACTTC
TRBV6-1	TRBD1	TRBJ1-5	-	CASSEAWHRGSADSNQPQHF	TGTGCCAGCAGTGAAGCGTGGCACAGGGGTTCAGCGGATAGCAATCAGCCCCAGCATTTT
TRBV5-1	TRBD1	TRBJ1-2	-	CASSVDRVYGYTF	TGCGCCAGCAGCGTCGACAGGGTCTATGGCTACACCTTC
TRBV28	TRBD1	TRBJ1-2	few	CASTTPGGGYTF	TGTGCCAGCACTACTCCAGGGGGCGGCTACACCTTC
TRBV9	-	TRBJ1-1	-	CASSVGAGGSTEAFF	TGTGCCAGCAGCGTAGGTGCGGGAGGTAGCACTGAAGCTTTCTTT
TRBV4-1	TRBD2	TRBJ2-3	-	CASSLGTSGGVDTQYF	TGCGCCAGCAGCCTTGGGACTAGCGGGGGGGTAGATACGCAGTATTTT
TRBV2	TRBD2	TRBJ2-3	-	CASSLTSGMNTDTQYF	TGTGCCAGCAGTCTAACTAGCGGGATGAACACAGATACGCAGTATTTT
TRBV7-9	-	TRBJ2-1	-	CASSEGWGENEQFF	TGTGCCAGCTCCGAGGGGTGGGGGGAGAATGAGCAGTTCTTC
TRBV21-1	-	TRBJ2-5	-	CASSKIYGGDQETQYF	TGTGCCAGCAGCAAAATCTATGGGGGGGACCAAGAGACCCAGTACTTC
TRBV9	TRBD1	TRBJ2-5	-	CASSVAPYGQGEYQETQYF	TGTGCCAGCAGCGTAGCTCCCTACGGACAGGGGGAGTACCAAGAGACCCAGTACTTC
TRBV27	-	TRBJ2-3	-	CASSLWRGTDTQYF	TGTGCCAGCAGTTTGTGGCGGGGTACAGATACGCAGTATTTT
TRBV7-6	-	TRBJ1-2	-	CASSPGPGLNYGYTF	TGTGCCAGCAGCCCGGGACCGGGACTTAACTATGGCTACACCTTC
TRBV2	-	TRBJ1-5	-	CASKQVYSNQPQHF	TGTGCCAGCAAGCAGGTATATAGCAATCAGCCCCAGCATTTT